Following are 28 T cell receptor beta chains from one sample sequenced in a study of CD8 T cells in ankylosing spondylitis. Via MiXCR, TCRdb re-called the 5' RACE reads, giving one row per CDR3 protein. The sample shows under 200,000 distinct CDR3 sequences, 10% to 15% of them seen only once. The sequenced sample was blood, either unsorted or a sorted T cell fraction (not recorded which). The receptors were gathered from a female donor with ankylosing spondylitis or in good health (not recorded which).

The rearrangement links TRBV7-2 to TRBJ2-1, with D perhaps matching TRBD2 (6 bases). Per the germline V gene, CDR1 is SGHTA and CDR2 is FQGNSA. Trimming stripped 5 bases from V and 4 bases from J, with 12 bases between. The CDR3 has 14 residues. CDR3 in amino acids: CASSQGGSYNEQFF. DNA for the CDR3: TGTGCCAGCAGCCAAGGAGGGTCATACAATGAGCAGTTCTTC.

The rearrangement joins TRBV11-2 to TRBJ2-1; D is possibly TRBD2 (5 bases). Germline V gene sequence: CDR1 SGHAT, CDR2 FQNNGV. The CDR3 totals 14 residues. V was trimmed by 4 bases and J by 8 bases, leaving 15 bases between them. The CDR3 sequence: CASSSGILIHEQFF. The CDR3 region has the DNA TGTGCCAGCAGCTCCGGGATTCTGATCCATGAGCAGTTCTTC.

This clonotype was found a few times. CDR3 loop: CATSRGDNEKLFF. CDR3 coding DNA: TGTGCCACCAGCAGGGGCGATAATGAAAAACTGTTTTTT. V and J are TRBV15 and TRBJ1-4, with no clear D. V dropped 3 bases and J dropped 4 bases, with 6 bases sitting between them. This CDR3 comprises 13 residues. The germline V gene has CDR1 LNHNV and CDR2 YYDKDF (reference sequence).

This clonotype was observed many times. In nucleotides, the CDR3 is TGTGCCACCAGCAGAGATCGGGGGAGCATGGTGTCTTTCTTT. Protein: CATSRDRGSMVSFF. V usage is TRBV15 and J usage is TRBJ1-1; maybe TRBD1 (5 bases). The length of the CDR3 is 14 residues. With 0 bases removed from V and 12 bases from J, the gap between germline ends came to 17 bases. CDR1 and CDR2 (germline): LNHNV, YYDKDF (reference sequence).

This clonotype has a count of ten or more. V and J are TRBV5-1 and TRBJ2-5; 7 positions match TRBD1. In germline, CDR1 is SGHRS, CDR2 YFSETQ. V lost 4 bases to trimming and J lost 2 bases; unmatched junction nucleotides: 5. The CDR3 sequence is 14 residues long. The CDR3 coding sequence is TGCGCCAGCAGCCGACAGGGTTCGCAAGAGACCCAGTACTTC. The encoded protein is CASSRQGSQETQYF.

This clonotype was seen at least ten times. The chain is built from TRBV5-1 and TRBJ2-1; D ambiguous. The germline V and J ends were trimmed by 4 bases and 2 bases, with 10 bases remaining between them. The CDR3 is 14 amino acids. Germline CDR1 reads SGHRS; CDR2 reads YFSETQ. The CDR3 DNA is TGCGCCAGCAGCCCGGCTGAAGCCTACAATGAGCAGTTCTTC. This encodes CASSPAEAYNEQFF.

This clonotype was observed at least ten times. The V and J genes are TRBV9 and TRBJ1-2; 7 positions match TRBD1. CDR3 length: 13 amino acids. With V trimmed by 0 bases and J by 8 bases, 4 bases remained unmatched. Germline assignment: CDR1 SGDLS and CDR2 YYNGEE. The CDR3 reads CASSVGDRLGYTF. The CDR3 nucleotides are TGTGCCAGCAGCGTAGGGGACAGATTAGGCTACACCTTC. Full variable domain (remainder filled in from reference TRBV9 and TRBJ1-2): DSGVTQTPKHLITATGQRVTLRCSPRSGDLSVYWYQQSLDQGLQFLIQYYNGEERAKGNILERFSAQQFPDLHSELNLSSLELGDSALYFCASSVGDRLGYTFGSGTRLTVV.

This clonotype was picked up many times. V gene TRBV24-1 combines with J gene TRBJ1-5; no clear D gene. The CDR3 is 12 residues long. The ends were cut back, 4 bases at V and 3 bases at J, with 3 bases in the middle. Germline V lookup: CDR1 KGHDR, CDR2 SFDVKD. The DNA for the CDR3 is TGTGCCACCAGTGACCCCAATCAGCCCCAGCATTTT. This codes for CATSDPNQPQHF.

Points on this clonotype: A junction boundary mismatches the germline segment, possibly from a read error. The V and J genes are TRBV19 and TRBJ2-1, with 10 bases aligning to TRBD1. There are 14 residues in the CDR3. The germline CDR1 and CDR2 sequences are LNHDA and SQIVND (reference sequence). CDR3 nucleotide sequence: TGTGCCACCAGGGACAGGGGCCGGTCGGAACTATCGGACTTC. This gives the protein CATRDRGRSELSDF. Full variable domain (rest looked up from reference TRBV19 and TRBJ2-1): DGGITQSPKYLFRKEGQNVTLSCEQNLNHDAMYWYRQDPGQGLRLIYYSQIVNDFQKGDIAEGYSVSREKKESFPLTVTSAQKNPTAFYLCATRDRGRSELSDFGPGTRLTVL.

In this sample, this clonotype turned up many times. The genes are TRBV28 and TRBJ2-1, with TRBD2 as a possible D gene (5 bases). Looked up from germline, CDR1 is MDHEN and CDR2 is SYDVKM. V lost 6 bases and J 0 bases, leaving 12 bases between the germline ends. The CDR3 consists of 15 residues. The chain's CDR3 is CASSLRGSSYNEQFF. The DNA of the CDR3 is TGTGCCAGCAGCCTCCGAGGGAGCTCCTACAATGAGCAGTTCTTC.

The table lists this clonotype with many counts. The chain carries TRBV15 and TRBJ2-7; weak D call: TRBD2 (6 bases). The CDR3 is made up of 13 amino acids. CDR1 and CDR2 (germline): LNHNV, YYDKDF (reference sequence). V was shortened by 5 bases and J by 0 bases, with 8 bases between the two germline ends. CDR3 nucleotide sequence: TGTGCCACCAGCTTTAGCGGCTCCTACGAGCAGTACTTC. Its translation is CATSFSGSYEQYF.

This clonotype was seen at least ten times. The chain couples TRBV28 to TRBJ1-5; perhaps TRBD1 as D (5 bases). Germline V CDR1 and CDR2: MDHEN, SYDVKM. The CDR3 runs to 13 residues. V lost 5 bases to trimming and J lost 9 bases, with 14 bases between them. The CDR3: CASSPGPSRPQHF. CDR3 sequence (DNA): TGTGCCAGCAGTCCGGGACCATCGAGGCCCCAGCATTTT. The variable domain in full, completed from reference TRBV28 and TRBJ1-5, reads DVKVTQSSRYLVKRTGEKVFLECVQDMDHENMFWYRQDPGLGLRLIYFSYDVKMKEKGDIPEGYSVSREKKERFSLILESASTNQTSMYLCASSPGPSRPQHFGDGTRLSIL.

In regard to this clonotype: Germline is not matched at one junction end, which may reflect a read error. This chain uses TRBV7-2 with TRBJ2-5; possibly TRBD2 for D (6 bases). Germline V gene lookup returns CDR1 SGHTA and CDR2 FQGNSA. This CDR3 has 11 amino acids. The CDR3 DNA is TGTGCCACCAGCGGGTCAGAGACCCAGTACTTC. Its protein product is CATSGSETQYF.

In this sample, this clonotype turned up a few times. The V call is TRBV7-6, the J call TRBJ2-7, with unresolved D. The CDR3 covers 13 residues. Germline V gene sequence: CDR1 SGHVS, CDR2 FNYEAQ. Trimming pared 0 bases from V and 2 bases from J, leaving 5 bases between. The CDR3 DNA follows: TGTGCCAGCAGCTTAGCAGTCCCCTACGAGCAGTACTTC. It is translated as CASSLAVPYEQYF.

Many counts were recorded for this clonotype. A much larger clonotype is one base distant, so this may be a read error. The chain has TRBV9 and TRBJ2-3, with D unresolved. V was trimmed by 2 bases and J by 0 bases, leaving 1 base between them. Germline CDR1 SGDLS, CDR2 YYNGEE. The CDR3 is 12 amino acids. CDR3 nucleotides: TGTGCCAGCAGCGTTAGCACAGATACGCAGTATTTT. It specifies CASSVSTDTQYF.

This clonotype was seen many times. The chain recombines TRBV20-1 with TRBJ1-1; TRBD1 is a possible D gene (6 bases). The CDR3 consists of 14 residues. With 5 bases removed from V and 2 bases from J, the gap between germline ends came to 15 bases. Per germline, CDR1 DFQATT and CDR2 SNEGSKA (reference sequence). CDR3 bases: TGCAGTGCTGGGGTAGGGGGTATTAACACTGAAGCTTTCTTT. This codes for CSAGVGGINTEAFF.

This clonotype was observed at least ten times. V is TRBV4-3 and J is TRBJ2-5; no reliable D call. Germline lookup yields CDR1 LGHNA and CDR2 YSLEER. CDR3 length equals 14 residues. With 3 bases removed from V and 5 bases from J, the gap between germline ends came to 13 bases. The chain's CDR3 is CASSHRLDFETQYF. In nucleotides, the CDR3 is TGCGCCAGCAGCCATCGCCTAGATTTCGAGACCCAGTACTTC.

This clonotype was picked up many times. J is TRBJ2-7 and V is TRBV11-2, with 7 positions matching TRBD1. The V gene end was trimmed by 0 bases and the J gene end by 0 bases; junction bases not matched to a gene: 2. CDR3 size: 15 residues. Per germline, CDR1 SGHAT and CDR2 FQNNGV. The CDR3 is CASSLDRTGSYEQYF. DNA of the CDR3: TGTGCCAGCAGCTTAGACCGGACAGGCTCCTACGAGCAGTACTTC.

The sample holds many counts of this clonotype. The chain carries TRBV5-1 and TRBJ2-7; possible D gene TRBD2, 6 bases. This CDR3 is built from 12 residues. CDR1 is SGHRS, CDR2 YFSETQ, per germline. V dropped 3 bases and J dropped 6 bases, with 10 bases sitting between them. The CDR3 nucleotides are TGCGCCAGCAGCTCATTTAGCGGCGAGCAGTACTTC. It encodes CASSSFSGEQYF.

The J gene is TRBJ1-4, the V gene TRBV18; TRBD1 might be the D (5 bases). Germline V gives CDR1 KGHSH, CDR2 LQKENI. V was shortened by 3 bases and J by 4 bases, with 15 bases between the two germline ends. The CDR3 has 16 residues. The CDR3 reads CASSPLAGTGNEKLFF. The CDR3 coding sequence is TGTGCCAGCTCACCTTTAGCCGGGACGGGTAATGAAAAACTGTTTTTT.

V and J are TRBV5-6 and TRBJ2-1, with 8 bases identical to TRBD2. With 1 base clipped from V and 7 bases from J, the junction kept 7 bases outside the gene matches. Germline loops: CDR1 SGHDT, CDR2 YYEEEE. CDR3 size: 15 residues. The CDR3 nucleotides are TGTGCCAGCAGCTTGTTCCAGCGGGAGCGAAATGAGCAGTTCTTC. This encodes CASSLFQRERNEQFF.

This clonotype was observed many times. CDR3 loop: CASSRSGSGTDTQYF. The CDR3 nucleotides read TGTGCCAGCTCGCGTAGCGGGAGTGGAACAGATACGCAGTATTTT. The chain couples TRBV18 to TRBJ2-3; 9 bases agree with TRBD2. After removal of 6 bases from V and 3 bases from J, the junction contained 7 bases not matched to a gene. The germline CDR1 and CDR2 sequences are KGHSH and LQKENI. This CDR3 contains 15 residues.

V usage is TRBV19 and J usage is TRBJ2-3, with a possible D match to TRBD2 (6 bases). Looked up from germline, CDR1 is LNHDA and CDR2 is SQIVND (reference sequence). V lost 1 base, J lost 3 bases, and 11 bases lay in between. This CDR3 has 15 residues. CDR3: CASSIVGSVTDTQYF. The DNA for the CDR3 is TGTGCCAGTAGTATAGTCGGGAGCGTTACAGATACGCAGTATTTT.

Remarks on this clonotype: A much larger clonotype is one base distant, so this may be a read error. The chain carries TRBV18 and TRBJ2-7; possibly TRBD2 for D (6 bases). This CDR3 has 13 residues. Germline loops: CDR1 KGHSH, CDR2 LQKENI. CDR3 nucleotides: TGTGCCAGCTCACCGTCGGGAGCGGACGAGCGGTACTTC. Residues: CASSPSGADERYF.

The CDR3 nucleotides read TGCAGTGCTAGGAATACTAGGAATGAGCAGTTCTTC. Amino acids: CSARNTRNEQFF. The rearrangement links TRBV20-1 to TRBJ2-1; perhaps TRBD2 as D (5 bases). CDR3 size: 12 residues. Germline assignment: CDR1 DFQATT and CDR2 SNEGSKA (reference sequence). V lost 3 bases to trimming and J lost 7 bases, with 10 bases between them.

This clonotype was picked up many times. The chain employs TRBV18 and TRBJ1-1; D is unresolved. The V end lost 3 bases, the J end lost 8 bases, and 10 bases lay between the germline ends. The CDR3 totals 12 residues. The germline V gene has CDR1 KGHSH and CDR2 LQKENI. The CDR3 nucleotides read TGTGCCAGCTCACCTCGGGAGTTAGAAGCTTTCTTT. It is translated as CASSPRELEAFF.

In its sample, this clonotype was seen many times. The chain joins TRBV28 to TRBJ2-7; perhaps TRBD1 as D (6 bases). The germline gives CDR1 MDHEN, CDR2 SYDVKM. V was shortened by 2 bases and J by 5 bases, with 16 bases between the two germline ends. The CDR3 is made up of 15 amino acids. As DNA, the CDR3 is TGTGCCAGCAGTTTAAGGGACAAACTACTTCACGAGCAGTACTTC. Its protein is CASSLRDKLLHEQYF.

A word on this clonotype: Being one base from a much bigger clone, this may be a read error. CDR3 DNA: TGCAGCCCCCACGAGGGCGTGATTGAGACCCAGTTCTTC. Residues: CSPHEGVIETQFF. The V and J genes are TRBV20-1 and TRBJ2-5; tentative D call: TRBD2 (5 bases). The end of the DNA aligns better with TRBJ2-1, so the J call may be wrong. CDR3 size: 13 residues. Germline V gene data show CDR1 as DFQATT and CDR2 as SNEGSKA (reference sequence).